This T cell receptor (beta chain) was documented in a study of cytotoxic CD8 clonotypes in ibrutinib-treated CLL. CDR3 length: 12 amino acids. CDR1 is SQVTM, CDR2 ANQGSEA, per germline. J lost 2 bases, V lost 8 bases, and 5 bases had no gene match. This clone showed up just a few times. Sequencing used immunoSEQ multiplex PCR; TCRdb keeps in-frame clones, though not all of them. The sample includes around 200,000 clones, just over 70% of them seen just once. Sequenced material: PBMCs, taken after 12 months of ibrutinib treatment. The rearrangement links TRBV29-1 to TRBJ2-5; 7 bases are shared with TRBD2. The TCR comes from a human donor with chronic lymphocytic leukemia. The CDR3 loop reads CSLTGGQETQYF. CDR3 in DNA: TGCAGCCTCACGGGGGGTCAAGAGACCCAGTACTTC.